This T cell receptor (beta chain) emerged from a study of blood T cell repertoires in COVID-19. Study summary: The cDNA or gDNA used as material had been derived from T cells, B-cell-depleted T cells, or PBMCs.

This clone has only a few counts. The protocol was immunoSEQ multiplex PCR, while the TCRdb copy is restricted to in-frame clones and leaves out a portion. The sample shows 20,000 to 25,000 clones, 70% to 90% of them seen only once. CDR3 size: 15 residues. The germline V gene encodes CDR1 SEHNR and CDR2 FQNEAQ (reference sequence). V was pared by 0 bases and J by 7 bases, with 12 bases between. The J gene is TRBJ2-2, the V gene TRBV7-9; D might be TRBD2 (6 bases). Specimen: peripheral blood. The source is a woman older than 75 with active COVID-19. CDR3 coding DNA: TGTGCCAGCAGCTTAGCGCTGAGGGGAGGCGGGGAGCTGTTTTTT. Encoded protein: CASSLALRGGGELFF.